Listed here is a single T cell receptor beta chain. CDR3 length: 13 amino acids. Trimming stripped 7 bases from V and 2 bases from J, with 9 bases between. CDR1 LGHDT and CDR2 YNNKEL come from the germline V gene (reference sequence). The data were taken from a study of blood T cell repertoires in COVID-19. Using immunoSEQ multiplex PCR, the repertoire was profiled, and TCRdb retains in-frame clones only, with some absent. This table has roughly 80,000 clones, more than 70% appearing once. The sequencing input was peripheral blood. The J gene is TRBJ1-3, the V gene TRBV3-1 (or the pseudogene TRBV3-2); the D is unclear. This TCR was recovered from a woman aged 80 or older with acute or convalescent COVID-19. The CDR3 coding sequence is TGTGCCAGCACAGGAGGCACTGGAAACACCATATATTTT. Amino acid sequence: CASTGGTGNTIYF.